This T cell receptor (beta chain) stems from a study of T cells in Graves' hyperthyroidism and ophthalmopathy (dated 2019 in TCRdb). General notes on the study: To identify distinguishing TCR V-J signatures, a discovery cohort of 95 to 100 patients was used, comprising 40 to 45 with Graves' ophthalmopathy and 55 to 65 with stable Graves' hyperthyroidism. The approximately 90 discovery patients were randomly split 7:3 into training and test sets. After blood sampling, hyperthyroidism patients were treated with methimazole at a starting dose of 30 mg daily, and ophthalmopathy patients were treated with high-dose intravenous methylprednisolone. Prospective prediction of ophthalmopathy was tested in an independent validation cohort of 18 to 20 hyperthyroidism patients and approximately 17 patients who later progressed to ophthalmopathy. The study also compared thyroid tissue and blood T-cell repertoires from five or six Graves' hyperthyroidism patients. The paper describes TCR Vbeta CDR3 sequencing of some 130 peripheral blood samples, made up of about 40 ophthalmopathy patients, approximately 76 hyperthyroidism patients and roughly 17 progressor patients.

On the study overall, not on this receptor specifically: Ophthalmopathy was separated from stable hyperthyroidism by a 13 V-J signature model, with approximately 86% sensitivity and about 81% specificity obtained in cross-validation and 80%/75% obtained in testing. In validation, progression to ophthalmopathy was predicted by the model with nearly 71% sensitivity and roughly 76% specificity, a median of approximately 7.1 months before onset. Sample size was not statistically predetermined, and investigators were not blinded to group allocation. Most expanded thyroid clonotypes (frequency above 0.001) were also detected in blood, suggesting blood repertoires may reflect thyroid immune responses.

A patient counted as having stable Graves' hyperthyroidism if no progression to ophthalmopathy occurred over 18 months of follow-up. Hyperthyroidism patients were newly diagnosed, with disease duration under 2 months, and aged 18 to 65 years. Patients with uncontrolled infections, other autoimmune diseases, pregnancy or lactation were excluded. Diagnoses relied on clinical symptoms, serum thyroxine and TRAb, thyroid ultrasound and orbital computed tomography. Trizol reagent was used to extract total RNA, and RNA quality was then checked on an Agilent 2100 Bioanalyzer. Note on this clonotype: Its cognate antigen has yet to be identified. Mismatch with germline at one junction end may stem from a read error.

CDR1 is given as SNHLY and CDR2 as FYNNEI, both from the germline V gene. The CDR3 numbers 15 residues from cysteine through phenylalanine. The sequence is cut down to CDR3 DNA, 45 bases in frame from base 1. Amplification of TCR beta CDR3 regions was carried out from RNA transcripts. For the first round of RT-PCR on the TCR CDR3, the HTBI primer set was used together with the Qiagen OneStep RT-PCR kit. A second multiplex PCR round built the libraries, followed by size selection and purification. Paired-end sequencing of the libraries was performed with 100 bp reads on an Illumina HiSeq2000. Turning to the authors' computational methods: SOAPnuke was used to process the raw data, removing reads that contained adapters or uncalled bases, had a mean Phred below 15, or lacked an exact match to the constant primer or identifier. COPE v1.2.5 was used to merge the high-quality paired reads, and each unique nucleotide sequence was defined as a clonotype. MiTCR v1.1 was used to align the clonotypes against IMGT TRBV, TRBD and TRBJ reference segments. The analysis included only V-J combinations with a frequency above 0.0001, which together covered 99% to 99.2% of the repertoires. The TCS score was defined as the ratio of F50 (clonal expansion) to E x V (chaos), calculated using BLOSUM62-based TCRdist between CDR3 peptides within each V-J. Welch's t-statistics and random forest reduced around 510 V-J features to around 14, which were used in a naive Bayes classifier (R e1071). Thyroid-blood repertoire similarity was quantified with the Morisita-Horn index. TCRdb redid the processing of the public reads, applying fastp at Q25 and MiXCR, and retained in-frame beta chains. When rows share a CDR3 protein, they turn into one entry using the most common DNA and genes. None of the V and J calls come from the authors' own analysis; TCRdb made them. The sample has 500,000 to 600,000 distinct CDR3 sequences on record, around 42% of them singletons. The ten largest clones represent around 7.7% of the sample.

What was sequenced was peripheral blood or thyroid tissue (not recorded which). The chain links TRBV2 with TRBJ1-4; there is no confident call for the D gene. The TCR originated in a woman aged 18-29 years with Graves' hyperthyroidism. This receptor carries the CDR3 CASSYPSEGDEKLFF. The nucleotides are TGTGCCAGCAGTTATCCCTCTGAGGGAGATGAGAAACTGTTTTTT. Here the CDR3 is joined to the reference TRBV2 and TRBJ1-4 genes, and the full variable domain is: EPEVTQTPSHQVTQMGQEVILRCVPISNHLYFYWYRQILGQKVEFLVSFYNNEISEKSEIFDDQFSVERPDGSNFTLKIRSTKLEDSAMYFCASSYPSEGDEKLFFGSGTQLSVL.